This T cell receptor (beta chain) is from a study of blood T cells in healthy people across ages. Study results and caveats: Age showed a roughly linear inverse relationship with TCR beta diversity per million T cells.

It was with a sample-barcoded 5' primer and a J-beta primer mix that a second PCR of roughly 7 to 12 cycles was run. Template switching added a 12-random-nucleotide identifier to every cDNA molecule. In TCRdb, the 5' RACE reads were re-called with MiXCR into one record per CDR3 protein. The sample carries some 1,800,000 distinct CDR3 sequences, approximately 39% recorded once. V dropped 0 bases and J dropped 5; count of bases not matched to a gene: 13. CDR1 and CDR2 (germline): LGHNA, YSLEER. The CDR3 spans 17 residues. In this sample, this clonotype turned up a few times. Its specificity is not known.

The clonotype was recovered from a human donor in good health. This chain uses TRBV4-3 with TRBJ2-7; TRBD2 agrees at 7 bases. Specimen: blood. The CDR3 loop reads CASSQDALGGSVDEQYF. The CDR3 DNA follows: TGCGCCAGCAGCCAAGATGCCCTCGGGGGGTCGGTGGACGAGCAGTACTTC.